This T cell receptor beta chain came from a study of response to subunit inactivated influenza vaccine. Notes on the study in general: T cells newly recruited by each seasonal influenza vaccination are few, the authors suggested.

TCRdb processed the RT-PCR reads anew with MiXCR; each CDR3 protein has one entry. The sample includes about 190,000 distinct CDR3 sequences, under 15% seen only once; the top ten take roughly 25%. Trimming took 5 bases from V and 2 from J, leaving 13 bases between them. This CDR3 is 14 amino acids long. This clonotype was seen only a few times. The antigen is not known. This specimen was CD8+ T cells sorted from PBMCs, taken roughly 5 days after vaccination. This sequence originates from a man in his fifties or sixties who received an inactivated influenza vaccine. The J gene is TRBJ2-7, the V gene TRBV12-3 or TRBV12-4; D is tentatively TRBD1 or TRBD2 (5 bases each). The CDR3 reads CASSRGTDTYEQYF. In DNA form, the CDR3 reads TGTGCCAGCAGTAGAGGGACGGACACCTACGAGCAGTACTTC.